This TCR beta chain comes out of a study of graft-versus-host responses after intestinal transplantation. About the study: Recipients obtained multivisceral, liver-intestinal, or isolated intestinal transplants. Every recipient had anti-thymocyte globulin induction and three to four years of tacrolimus plus steroids.

A word on this clone: Its antigen is not identified.

V lost 2 bases and J 1 base, leaving 6 bases between the germline ends. Germline values: CDR1 GTSNPN, CDR2 SVGIG (reference sequence). This CDR3 contains 12 residues. Regarding the study as a whole: GvH clones were found in recipient marrow; some appeared first in ileum or blood. Allograft graft-versus-host to host-versus-graft clonal ratios ran high in patients with graft-donor T cell macrochimerism.

The data were produced by immunoSEQ multiplex PCR, yet TCRdb's version contains in-frame clones alone and is incomplete. The table has roughly 43,000 clones, about 95% seen once. The chain employs TRBV30 and TRBJ2-7; a weak D match, TRBD2 (5 bases). The sequencing used PBMCs, collected approximately 340 days after intestinal transplant. This sequence was found in a human patient who received an intestinal transplant, so some T cells may come from the graft donor. The CDR3 DNA is TGTGCCTGGAGTACGGGGTCCTACGAGCAGTACTTC. Encoded protein: CAWSTGSYEQYF.